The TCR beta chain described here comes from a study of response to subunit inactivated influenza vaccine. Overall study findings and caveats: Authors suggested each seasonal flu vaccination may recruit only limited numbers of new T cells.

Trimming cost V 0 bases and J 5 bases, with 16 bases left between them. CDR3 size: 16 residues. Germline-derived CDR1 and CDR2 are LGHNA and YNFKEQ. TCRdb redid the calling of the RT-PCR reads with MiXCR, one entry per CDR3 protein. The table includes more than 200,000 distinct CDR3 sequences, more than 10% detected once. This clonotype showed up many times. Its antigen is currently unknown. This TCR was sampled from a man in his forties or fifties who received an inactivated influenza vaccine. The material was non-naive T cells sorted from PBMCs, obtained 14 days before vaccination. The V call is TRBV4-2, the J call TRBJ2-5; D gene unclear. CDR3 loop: CASSQDSGLSGETQYF. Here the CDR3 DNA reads TGTGCCAGCAGCCAAGATTCGGGCTTGTCCGGGGAGACCCAGTACTTC.